What follows describes a single TCR beta chain. Its antigen is not identified. Using CD45RO/CCR7/CD25/CD127/CD95/CD27, CD4+ naive, central memory, regulatory and stem cell-like memory cells were sorted. The sample originates from a study of beta chain features in type 1 diabetes. For the study at large: Similarity in age, gender and cell yields was seen between patients and healthy donors.

Germline CDR1 KGHSH, CDR2 LQKENI. The CDR3 sequence is 13 residues long. V shed 5 bases and J shed 9 bases, with 14 bases lying between them. Study conclusions and caveats: Insertions were fewer and deletions more numerous at VDJ junctions in type 1 diabetes patients. The study found moderately but significantly shorter TCRB CDR3s in all four CD4+ subsets of Type 1 diabetes patients.

Of the isolated RNA, all was reverse transcribed, and so the sequenced material was expressed TCRB transcripts. TCRdb keeps only in-frame clones here, not all; method: immunoSEQ multiplex PCR. The top ten hold 0.053% of the sample, which has hundreds of thousands of clones, around 65% seen once. The clonotype originates from a man aged 30-40 years in good health. The material sequenced was naive CD4+ T cells from blood. The chain employs TRBV18 and TRBJ2-1, with D possibly being TRBD2 (5 bases). CDR3 sequence reads: CASSDLLEGEQFF. The DNA for the CDR3 is TGTGCCAGCTCAGACCTCCTAGAGGGTGAGCAGTTCTTC.